This T cell receptor beta chain was captured in a study of cytomegalovirus exposure and HLA in healthy donors. Findings and limits, study-wide: Reports showed the classifier diagnosing cytomegalovirus status with high specificity and sensitivity. According to a subsequent analysis, TCR clusters identified in the first cohort showed a tendency to co-occur across the 100 to 150 validation repertoires.

This CDR3 comprises 14 residues. V shed 6 bases and J 5 bases; nucleotides not matched to a gene: 7. The germline CDR1 and CDR2 sequences are SNHLY and FYNNEI. The protocol was immunoSEQ multiplex PCR, while the TCRdb copy is restricted to in-frame clones and leaves out a portion. The data show around 90,000 clones, about four fifths seen once. Turning to this clone: Its target is unknown. The same CDR3 also results from other DNA sequences found in this sample.

Sequencing used PBMCs. The sequence was obtained from a woman younger than 30 in good health and CMV-seropositive. V gene TRBV2 combines with J gene TRBJ1-2; 9 nucleotides agree with TRBD1. Here the CDR3 reads CASSAGTGNYGYTF. The CDR3 nucleotides are TGTGCCAGCAGCGCCGGGACAGGGAATTATGGCTACACCTTC.